The 22 T cell receptor beta chains given below trace back to one sample, sequenced in a study of T cell repertoires in cytomegalovirus infection. TCRdb reprocessed the reads via MiXCR and lists one record per CDR3 protein. The table has around 570,000 distinct CDR3 sequences, almost 40% seen once; the top ten hold about 46%. Antigen specificity for these receptors is unknown. The sample in question was cultured PBMCs, obtained from culture after CMV antigen stimulation. These TCRs come from a human donor in good health (CMV status not recorded). Some clones in this sample may be carry-over from other donors' samples.

The V and J genes are TRBV11-3 and TRBJ2-7, with D uncertain. This CDR3 is 14 amino acids long. CDR1 SGHNT and CDR2 YENEEA come from the germline V gene. The V gene lost 0 bases and the J gene lost 0 bases, with 6 bases spanning the gap. The CDR3 sequence is CASSLEATSYEQYF. CDR3 nucleotide sequence: TGTGCCAGCAGCTTAGAAGCCACCTCCTACGAGCAGTACTTC.

This clonotype was detected ten times or more. The J gene is TRBJ2-3, the V gene TRBV7-2, with 8 bases lining up with TRBD2. Germline lookup yields CDR1 SGHTA and CDR2 FQGNSA. The CDR3 totals 16 residues. V dropped 4 bases and J dropped 4; count of bases not matched to a gene: 10. CDR3 region: CASSSRGGTLSDTQYF. Written as DNA, the CDR3 is TGTGCCAGCAGCTCACGGGGGGGGACTCTCTCAGATACGCAGTATTTT.

CDR3 DNA: TGCGCCAGCAGCCAAGCTCTAGCGGGAGTCACCGGGGAGCTGTTTTTT. Translating gives CASSQALAGVTGELFF. J is TRBJ2-2 and V is TRBV4-1; TRBD2 aligns across 10 bases. J was trimmed by 4 bases and V by 1 base; bases with no gene match: 3. The germline V gene encodes CDR1 MGHRA and CDR2 YSYEKL. The CDR3 consists of 16 residues.

Note on this clonotype: Being one base from a much bigger clone, this may be a read error. The chain employs TRBV5-5 and TRBJ2-3; 8 bases line up with TRBD2. Germline-derived CDR1 and CDR2 are SGHKS and YYEKEE (reference sequence). Unmatched junction bases numbered 1, after V lost 2 bases and J lost 2 bases. The CDR3 runs to 14 residues. The CDR3 here is CASSLLADTDTQYF. The CDR3 DNA is TGTGCCAGCAGCTTACTAGCGGACACAGATACGCAGTATTTT.

The V and J genes are TRBV7-2 and TRBJ1-2; the D gene is possibly TRBD1 (5 bases). CDR3 length: 16 amino acids. V was shortened by 1 base and J by 8 bases, with 20 bases between the two germline ends. CDR1 is SGHTA, CDR2 FQGNSA, per germline. The CDR3 loop is CASSLGIGYQGFGYTF. The CDR3 DNA reads TGTGCCAGCAGCTTAGGGATAGGGTATCAGGGTTTCGGCTACACCTTC.

The V call is TRBV28, the J call TRBJ1-5; no reliable D call. Between the trimmed V and J ends, which lost 6 bases and 2 bases, there was a span of 14 bases. Germline CDR1 MDHEN, CDR2 SYDVKM. The CDR3 covers 15 residues. CDR3 protein: CASRRGGGRNQPQHF. In nucleotides, the CDR3 is TGTGCCAGCAGACGTGGCGGCGGACGCAATCAGCCCCAGCATTTT.

CDR3: CASSRTASTIEKLFF. The CDR3 DNA reads as TGCGCCAGCAGCAGAACAGCCTCTACAATTGAAAAACTGTTTTTT. The V call is TRBV5-1, the J call TRBJ1-4; no firm D call. V dropped 4 bases and J dropped 7 bases, with 17 bases sitting between them. Per germline, CDR1 SGHRS and CDR2 YFSETQ. This CDR3 comprises 15 residues. The full variable domain, in which reference TRBV5-1 and TRBJ1-4 provide the parts outside the CDR3, is KAGVTQTPRYLIKTRGQQVTLSCSPISGHRSVSWYQQTPGQGLQFLFEYFSETQRNKGNFPGRFSGRQFSNSRSEMNVSTLELGDSALYLCASSRTASTIEKLFFGSGTQLSVL.

This clonotype turned up a few times. The rearrangement links TRBV12-3 or TRBV12-4 to TRBJ1-3, with no clear D. This CDR3 has 14 residues. Trimming stripped 6 bases from V and 0 bases from J, with 9 bases between. CDR3 region: CASRPRGSGNTIYF. The CDR3 DNA is TGTGCCAGCAGACCGCGGGGCTCTGGAAACACCATATATTTT.

V usage is TRBV12-3 or TRBV12-4 and J usage is TRBJ2-3, with D unclear. V was cut by 2 bases and J by 5 bases, with 17 bases left in between. This CDR3 has 16 residues. CDR3 loop: CASSLRMEQAGDTQYF. Here the CDR3 DNA reads TGTGCCAGCAGTTTACGGATGGAGCAAGCTGGAGATACGCAGTATTTT.

This clonotype was seen more than once but under ten times. The V and J genes are TRBV9 and TRBJ2-1, with D perhaps TRBD2 (5 bases). Trimming removed 0 bases at V and 6 bases at J, with 13 bases between. The CDR3 is 15 residues long. Per germline, CDR1 SGDLS and CDR2 YYNGEE. The chain's CDR3 is CASSVDTQRGNEQFF. The DNA for the CDR3 is TGTGCCAGCAGCGTAGATACCCAACGGGGCAATGAGCAGTTCTTC.

The chain uses TRBV7-2 and TRBJ2-1; 13 bases align to TRBD2. This CDR3 contains 16 residues. Trimming cost V 4 bases and J 3 bases; bases outside gene matches: 3. Germline V gives CDR1 SGHTA, CDR2 FQGNSA. The CDR3 loop reads CASSWTSGSLYNEQFF. CDR3 nucleotides: TGTGCCAGCAGCTGGACTAGCGGGAGTCTCTACAATGAGCAGTTCTTC.

V usage is TRBV11-2 and J usage is TRBJ2-2, with D tentatively TRBD2 (6 bases). The CDR3 loop spans 19 amino acids. The germline V and J ends were trimmed by 0 bases and 1 base, with 18 bases remaining between them. Per the germline V gene, CDR1 is SGHAT and CDR2 is FQNNGV. The CDR3 loop reads CASSLDWSGGAKNTGELFF. CDR3 DNA sequence: TGTGCCAGCAGCTTAGATTGGTCCGGCGGGGCCAAGAACACCGGGGAGCTGTTTTTT.

The V gene is TRBV11-2, the J gene TRBJ2-5; 10 bases agree with TRBD1. V dropped 8 bases and J dropped 3; count of bases not matched to a gene: 9. The CDR3 contains 15 residues. Per germline, CDR1 SGHAT and CDR2 FQNNGV. The CDR3 DNA reads as TGTGCCAGCGGATTAAGGGACAGGGGTAAAGAGACCCAGTACTTC. Translation gives CASGLRDRGKETQYF.

The chain is built from TRBV6-2 or TRBV6-3 and TRBJ2-1; D is undetermined. The CDR3 contains 14 residues. Germline loops: CDR1 MNHEY, CDR2 SVGEGT. V lost 4 bases, J lost 9 bases, and 16 bases lay in between. For the CDR3, the DNA is TGTGCCAGCAGTTCTCGGACCAGTCTTGGTGAGCAGTTCTTC. Its translation is CASSSRTSLGEQFF.

Worth noting for this clonotype: One end of the junction does not line up with germline, which may come from a read error. The genes are TRBV7-9 and TRBJ2-5; TRBD1 or TRBD2 may be the D gene (5 bases each). The CDR3 has 15 residues. Per the germline V gene, CDR1 is SEHNR and CDR2 is FQNEAQ (reference sequence). The CDR3 nucleotides are TGTGCCAGCAGCCCGAGGGACCGAATTCAAGAGACCCAGAACTTC. This codes for CASSPRDRIQETQNF.

The chain links TRBV7-6 to TRBJ2-3; 8 bases are a match to TRBD2. V gave up 10 bases and J gave up 0 bases; unmatched junction bases: 12. Germline-derived CDR1 and CDR2 are SGHVS and FNYEAQ. CDR3 size: 16 residues. The CDR3 loop is CATPLGAGGSTDTQYF. The CDR3 DNA reads TGTGCCACTCCCCTCGGGGCGGGAGGAAGCACAGATACGCAGTATTTT.

The V gene is TRBV7-8, the J gene TRBJ2-3; the D gene is possibly TRBD1 (6 bases). Trimming took 5 bases from V and 3 from J, leaving 15 bases between them. Germline V lookup: CDR1 SGHVS, CDR2 FQNEAQ. The CDR3 covers 15 residues. Here the CDR3 DNA reads TGTGCCAGCAGCCCAGACAGGTTGTCGACAGATACGCAGTATTTT. It yields the protein CASSPDRLSTDTQYF.

The genes are TRBV12-3 or TRBV12-4 and TRBJ2-5, with a weak D call TRBD1 (5 bases). Trimming removed 6 bases from V and 5 bases from J, with 22 bases in between. The CDR3 is made up of 16 amino acids. DNA for the CDR3: TGTGCCAGCAGCACTCCGGTGGGGCAAATTTATGAGACCCAGTACTTC. Protein sequence: CASSTPVGQIYETQYF.

The J gene is TRBJ1-5, the V gene TRBV24-1; D remains unclear. The germline V gene encodes CDR1 KGHDR and CDR2 SFDVKD. The CDR3 totals 15 residues. V shed 3 bases and J shed 5 bases, with 13 bases lying between them. CDR3 nucleotide sequence: TGTGCCACCAGTGATCGGACTCCTGGGGATCAGCCCCAGCATTTT. It codes for CATSDRTPGDQPQHF.

The chain couples TRBV4-1 to TRBJ2-5; no definite D call. The germline V gene has CDR1 MGHRA and CDR2 YSYEKL. The CDR3 is 14 amino acids. With 0 bases removed from V and 4 bases from J, the gap between germline ends came to 9 bases. The CDR3 region is CASSQEGLGETQYF. In DNA, the CDR3 is TGCGCCAGCAGCCAAGAGGGGTTGGGAGAGACCCAGTACTTC.

This clonotype has only a few counts. The chain uses TRBV6-1 and TRBJ2-7, with TRBD1 identical over 9 bases. V lost 5 bases and J lost 7; bases outside the gene matches: 3. Germline V gene lookup returns CDR1 MNHNS and CDR2 SASEGT. CDR3 length equals 12 residues. CDR3 amino acids: CASSIGTGEQYF. The DNA of the CDR3 is TGTGCCAGCAGTATCGGGACAGGGGAGCAGTACTTC.

The chain links TRBV6-6 to TRBJ2-5; a possible D gene is TRBD1 (5 bases). Germline V gene data show CDR1 as MNHNY and CDR2 as SVGAGI (reference sequence). V was cut by 6 bases and J by 4 bases, with 21 bases left in between. CDR3 length equals 16 residues. CDR3 loop: CASSETPTGLRETQYF. The CDR3 DNA sequence: TGTGCCAGCAGCGAAACTCCTACAGGATTGAGAGAGACCCAGTACTTC.